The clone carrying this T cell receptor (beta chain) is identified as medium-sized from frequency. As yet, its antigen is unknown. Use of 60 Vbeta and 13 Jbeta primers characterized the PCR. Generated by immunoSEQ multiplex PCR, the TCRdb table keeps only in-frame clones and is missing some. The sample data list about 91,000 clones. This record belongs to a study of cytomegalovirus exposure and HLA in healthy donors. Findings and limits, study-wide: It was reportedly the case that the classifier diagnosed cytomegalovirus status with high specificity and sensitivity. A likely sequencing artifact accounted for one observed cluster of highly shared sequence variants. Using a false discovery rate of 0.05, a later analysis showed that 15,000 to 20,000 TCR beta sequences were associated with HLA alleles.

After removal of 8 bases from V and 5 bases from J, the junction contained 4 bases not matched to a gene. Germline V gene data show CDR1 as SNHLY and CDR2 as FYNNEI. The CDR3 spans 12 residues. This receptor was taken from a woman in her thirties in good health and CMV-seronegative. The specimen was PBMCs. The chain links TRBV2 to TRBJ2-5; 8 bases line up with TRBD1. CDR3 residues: CASQGAGETQYF. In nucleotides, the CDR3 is TGTGCCAGCCAGGGGGCGGGGGAGACCCAGTACTTC. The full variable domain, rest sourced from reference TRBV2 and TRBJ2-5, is EPEVTQTPSHQVTQMGQEVILRCVPISNHLYFYWYRQILGQKVEFLVSFYNNEISEKSEIFDDQFSVERPDGSNFTLKIRSTKLEDSAMYFCASQGAGETQYFGPGTRLLVL.